A single sample gave rise to the 2 T cell receptor beta chains below, sequenced in a study of shared clonotypes between healthy human individuals. Using immunoSEQ multiplex PCR, the repertoire was profiled, and TCRdb retains in-frame clones only, with some absent. The profile covers about 1 million clones, with 78% appearing a single time and about 0.52% taken by the ten largest. Sequenced sample: memory CD4+ T cells from PBMCs. The subset denotes: CD45RA-negative fraction. The receptors come from a man aged 18 to 35 in good health. Some clones in this sample may be carry-over from other donors' samples.

The chain joins TRBV9 to TRBJ1-3, with D possibly matching TRBD1 (5 bases). Looked up from germline, CDR1 is SGDLS and CDR2 is YYNGEE. Trimming removed 0 bases at V and 0 bases at J, with 16 bases between. This CDR3 has 18 amino acids. The CDR3, as DNA: TGTGCCAGCAGCGTAGCTCCAGGGCTTGGTACCTCTGGAAACACCATATATTTT. Translating gives CASSVAPGLGTSGNTIYF.

This chain uses TRBV7-9 with TRBJ2-7, with D unclear. CDR1 and CDR2 from the germline V gene are SEHNR and FQNEAQ (reference sequence). V was pared by 5 bases and J by 0 bases, with 8 bases between. The CDR3 is 13 amino acids. The CDR3 here is CASSPSGSYEQYF. The CDR3 region has the DNA TGTGCCAGCAGCCCCTCTGGCTCCTACGAGCAGTACTTC.